This T cell receptor (beta chain) was observed in a study of shared clonotypes between healthy human individuals. Study-wide points: Non-shared clonotypes showed lower generation probabilities than clonotypes common to all four donors. It was expected that sequencing depth would affect clonotype sharing among donors.

Genomic DNA belonging to each subset was distributed in equal measure over several immunoSEQ plates. The repertoire was sequenced with immunoSEQ multiplex PCR; TCRdb's copy has only in-frame clones and lacks some. The sample carries around 580,000 clones, roughly 98% recorded once. Worth noting for this clone: Antigen: not known.

Terminally differentiated effector memory CD45RA+ cells were excluded from the naive CD8 cells, which were CD45RO-negative and positively selected for CCR7. The donors were all Caucasian adults (living in Nashville, Tennessee). CDR1 is MGHDK and CDR2 is SYGVNS in the germline V gene. V lost 1 base, J lost 4 bases, and 20 bases lay in between. CDR3 length: 17 amino acids. The clonotype was recovered from a man aged 25-45 years in good health. The chain uses TRBV25-1 and TRBJ2-7; TRBD1 might be the D (5 bases). What was sequenced was naive CD8+ T cells sorted from blood. The CDR3 DNA reads as TGTGCCAGCAGTGAATCAGCAAGACACAGGAGCCCGTACGAGCAGTACTTC. Its translation: CASSESARHRSPYEQYF.